These 11 T cell receptor beta chains originate from one sample sequenced in a study of tumor T cells in aggressive B-cell lymphoma. Sequenced by immunoSEQ multiplex PCR; TCRdb stores in-frame clones only, minus some. Counted here are some 3,500 clones, about 90% occurring once; the ten biggest clones make up around 7.4%. The sequenced material came from tumor tissue. The receptors here all came from an adult with diffuse large B cell lymphoma.

The gene calls are TRBV2 and TRBJ2-7; 8 nucleotides agree with TRBD1. V was pared by 7 bases and J by 4 bases, with 15 bases of the junction left unmatched. Germline V lookup: CDR1 SNHLY, CDR2 FYNNEI. The CDR3 consists of 16 residues. The CDR3 loop reads CASTLDRALTSYEQYF. The CDR3 coding sequence is TGTGCCAGCACATTGGACAGGGCCCTCACCTCTTACGAGCAGTACTTC.

The V call is TRBV11-2, the J call TRBJ1-1; D possibly corresponds to TRBD1 (6 bases). Germline V CDR1 and CDR2: SGHAT, FQNNGV. Trimming stripped 7 bases from V and 4 bases from J, with 13 bases between. This CDR3 has 13 residues. This chain's CDR3 is CASNFGGGTEAFF. The CDR3 DNA reads TGTGCCAGCAACTTTGGGGGCGGCACTGAAGCTTTCTTT.

The J gene is TRBJ2-5, the V gene TRBV9; 9 nucleotides agree with TRBD2. V dropped 4 bases and J dropped 4; count of bases not matched to a gene: 8. The CDR3 has 15 residues. The germline CDR1 and CDR2 sequences are SGDLS and YYNGEE. In nucleotides, the CDR3 is TGTGCCAGCAGCCCCTCCGCGGGGGGGGGAGAGACCCAGTACTTC. Amino acid sequence: CASSPSAGGGETQYF.

This clone has only a few counts. The J gene is TRBJ1-3, the V gene TRBV10-3; TRBD1 matches 9 bases. The CDR3 sequence is 17 residues long. After removal of 3 bases from V and 2 bases from J, the junction contained 8 bases not matched to a gene. Germline assignment: CDR1 ENHRY and CDR2 SYGVKD. CDR3 amino acids: CAISDPFRDRAGNTIYF. The CDR3 DNA is TGTGCCATCAGTGACCCCTTCCGGGACAGGGCTGGAAACACCATATATTTT.

This chain connects TRBV5-6 to TRBJ2-1; 10 nucleotides agree with TRBD1. Germline CDR1 and CDR2: SGHDT and YYEEEE. V lost 4 bases and J lost 0; bases outside the gene matches: 4. CDR3 length equals 16 residues. This CDR3 reads CASSQTGGNSYNEQFF. The CDR3 DNA sequence: TGTGCCAGCAGCCAGACAGGGGGCAACTCCTACAATGAGCAGTTCTTC.

This clone was seen a single time. V and J are TRBV5-1 and TRBJ2-3; maybe TRBD1 (5 bases). Trimming took off 3 bases at V and 4 bases at J, with 9 bases between the two ends. Germline V lookup: CDR1 SGHRS, CDR2 YFSETQ. This CDR3 region has 13 residues. CDR3 sequence reads: CASSSLGPDTQYF. CDR3 sequence (DNA): TGCGCCAGCAGCTCGCTGGGGCCAGATACGCAGTATTTT.

The V gene is TRBV2, the J gene TRBJ1-5; 9 bases line up with TRBD1. Unmatched junction bases numbered 9, after V lost 5 bases and J lost 7 bases. In germline, CDR1 is SNHLY, CDR2 FYNNEI. The CDR3 totals 15 residues. CDR3 loop: CASSSQGAPWQPQHF. CDR3 in DNA: TGTGCCAGCAGTTCACAGGGGGCGCCGTGGCAGCCCCAGCATTTT. The complete variable domain, with remaining parts taken from reference TRBV2 and TRBJ1-5, reads EPEVTQTPSHQVTQMGQEVILRCVPISNHLYFYWYRQILGQKVEFLVSFYNNEISEKSEIFDDQFSVERPDGSNFTLKIRSTKLEDSAMYFCASSSQGAPWQPQHFGDGTRLSIL.

V and J are TRBV2 and TRBJ2-3; D is unresolved. The CDR3 has 15 residues. Trimming pared 5 bases from V and 2 bases from J, leaving 14 bases between. Per germline, CDR1 SNHLY and CDR2 FYNNEI. The CDR3 loop is CASSLLAANTDTQYF. Written as DNA, the CDR3 is TGTGCCAGCAGTCTCCTGGCCGCCAACACAGATACGCAGTATTTT.

The chain carries TRBV4-2 and TRBJ2-7; the D gene is possibly TRBD1 (5 bases). Trimming removed 3 bases at V and 3 bases at J, with 15 bases between. The CDR3 runs to 15 residues. Germline CDR1 is LGHNA and CDR2 is YNFKEQ. CDR3 coding DNA: TGTGCCAGCAGCCAGGACCCTGGACATCTCTACGAGCAGTACTTC. Amino acids: CASSQDPGHLYEQYF.

This clone was recorded only once. The V call is TRBV5-6, the J call TRBJ2-1; maybe TRBD1 (5 bases). The CDR3 consists of 15 residues. Germline-derived CDR1 and CDR2 are SGHDT and YYEEEE. Deletions cut 0 bases from V and 0 bases from J, with 7 bases between. CDR3 protein: CASSLEQVSYNEQFF. The CDR3 DNA reads as TGTGCCAGCAGCTTGGAACAGGTCTCCTACAATGAGCAGTTCTTC. The whole variable domain, filled in from reference TRBV5-6 and TRBJ2-1, reads DAGVTQSPTHLIKTRGQQVTLRCSPKSGHDTVSWYQQALGQGPQFIFQYYEEEERQRGNFPDRFSGHQFPNYSSELNVNALLLGDSALYLCASSLEQVSYNEQFFGPGTRLTVL.

This CDR3 reads CASSQDSPDEQFF. The DNA of the CDR3 is TGTGCCAGCAGCCAAGATAGCCCGGATGAGCAGTTCTTC. The J gene is TRBJ2-1, the V gene TRBV14, with D hard to call. CDR3 length: 13 amino acids. V was cut by 0 bases and J by 8 bases, with 8 bases left in between. CDR1 and CDR2 from the germline V gene are SGHDN and FVKESK.